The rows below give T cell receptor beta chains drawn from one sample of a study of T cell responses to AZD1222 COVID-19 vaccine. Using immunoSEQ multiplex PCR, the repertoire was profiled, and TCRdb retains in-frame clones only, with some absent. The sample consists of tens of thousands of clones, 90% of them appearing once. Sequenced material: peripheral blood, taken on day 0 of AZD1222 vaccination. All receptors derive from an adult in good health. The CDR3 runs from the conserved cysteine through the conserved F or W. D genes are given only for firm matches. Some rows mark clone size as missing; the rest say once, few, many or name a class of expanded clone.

CDR3 DNA: TGTGCCAGCAGTGAGGGCCTCAGCAATCAGCCCCAGCATTTT
CDR3 protein: CASSEGLSNQPQHF
D gene: NA
clone size: NA
J gene: TRBJ1-5
V gene: TRBV2

CDR3 DNA: TGTGCCAGCAGTTTAAAAGGGGCCAGGGGAAGAGGCTACACCTTC
CDR3 protein: CASSLKGARGRGYTF
D gene: NA
clone size: NA
J gene: TRBJ1-2
V gene: TRBV28

CDR3 DNA: TGTGCCAGCTCGACGACAGGGGAAGGCTACACCTTC
CDR3 protein: CASSTTGEGYTF
D gene: TRBD1
clone size: few
J gene: TRBJ1-2
V gene: TRBV18

CDR3 DNA: TGTGCCACTCGGTTAGGGAGAGATTCACCCCTCCACTTT
CDR3 protein: CATRLGRDSPLHF
D gene: NA
clone size: NA
J gene: TRBJ1-6
V gene: TRBV15

CDR3 DNA: TGTGCCAGCAGGGTAGGGCCTTATCAGCCCCAGCATTTT
CDR3 protein: CASRVGPYQPQHF
D gene: NA
clone size: NA
J gene: TRBJ1-5
V gene: TRBV12-3/TRBV12-4

CDR3 DNA: TGCAGCGGTACAGGGGCTTCAACTAATGAAAAACTGTTTTTT
CDR3 protein: CSGTGASTNEKLFF
D gene: TRBD1
clone size: NA
J gene: TRBJ1-4
V gene: TRBV29-1

CDR3 DNA: TGTGCCAGCAGGGAGGTCCGGGGGGACCTTTACTTC
CDR3 protein: CASREVRGDLYF
D gene: TRBD2
clone size: NA
J gene: TRBJ2-5
V gene: TRBV6-5

CDR3 DNA: TGTGCCAGTAGTTCCCAGGCCTGGCAATCACCCCTCCACTTT
CDR3 protein: CASSSQAWQSPLHF
D gene: NA
clone size: NA
J gene: TRBJ1-6
V gene: TRBV19

CDR3 DNA: TGTGCCAGCGGCCAAGATATTGGAGCTAGCGGGGGGAAGACCCAGTACTTC
CDR3 protein: CASGQDIGASGGKTQYF
D gene: TRBD2
clone size: NA
J gene: TRBJ2-5
V gene: TRBV3-1/TRBV3-2

CDR3 DNA: TGCGCCAGCGACGGGGGGGCCGGCACCGGGGAGCTGTTTTTT
CDR3 protein: CASDGGAGTGELFF
D gene: TRBD2
clone size: NA
J gene: TRBJ2-2
V gene: TRBV5-1